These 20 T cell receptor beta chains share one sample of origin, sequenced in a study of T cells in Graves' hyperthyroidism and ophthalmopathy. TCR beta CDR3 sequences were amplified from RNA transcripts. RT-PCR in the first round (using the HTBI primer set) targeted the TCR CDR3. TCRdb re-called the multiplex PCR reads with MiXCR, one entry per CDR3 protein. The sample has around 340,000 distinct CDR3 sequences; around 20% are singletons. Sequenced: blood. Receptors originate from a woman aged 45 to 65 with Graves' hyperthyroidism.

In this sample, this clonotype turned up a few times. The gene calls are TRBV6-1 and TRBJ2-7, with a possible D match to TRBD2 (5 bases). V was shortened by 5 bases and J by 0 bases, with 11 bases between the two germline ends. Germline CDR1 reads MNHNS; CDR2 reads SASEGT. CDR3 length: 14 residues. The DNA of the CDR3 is TGTGCCAGCAGTAACACGGGAAGCTCCTACGAGCAGTACTTC. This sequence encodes CASSNTGSSYEQYF.

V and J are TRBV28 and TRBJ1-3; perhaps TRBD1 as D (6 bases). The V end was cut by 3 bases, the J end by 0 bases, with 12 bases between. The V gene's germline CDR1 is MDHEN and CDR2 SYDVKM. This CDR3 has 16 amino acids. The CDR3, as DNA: TGTGCCAGCAGTTTCCGGGGGGCATTCTCTGGAAACACCATATATTTT. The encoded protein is CASSFRGAFSGNTIYF.

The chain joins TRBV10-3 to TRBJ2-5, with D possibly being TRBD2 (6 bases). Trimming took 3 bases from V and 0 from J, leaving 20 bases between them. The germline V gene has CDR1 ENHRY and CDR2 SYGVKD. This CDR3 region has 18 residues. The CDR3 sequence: CAISDLVLGGGDQETQYF. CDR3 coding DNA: TGTGCCATCAGTGATCTAGTTCTTGGGGGAGGTGACCAAGAGACCCAGTACTTC.

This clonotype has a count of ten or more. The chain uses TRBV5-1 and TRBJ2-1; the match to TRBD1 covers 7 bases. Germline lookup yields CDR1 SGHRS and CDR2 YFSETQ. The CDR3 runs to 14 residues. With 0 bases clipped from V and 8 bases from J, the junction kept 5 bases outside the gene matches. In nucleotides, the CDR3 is TGCGCCAGCAGCTTGGGACAGGGTCTTGATGAGCAGTTCTTC. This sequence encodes CASSLGQGLDEQFF. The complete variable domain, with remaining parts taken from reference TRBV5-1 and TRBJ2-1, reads KAGVTQTPRYLIKTRGQQVTLSCSPISGHRSVSWYQQTPGQGLQFLFEYFSETQRNKGNFPGRFSGRQFSNSRSEMNVSTLELGDSALYLCASSLGQGLDEQFFGPGTRLTVL.

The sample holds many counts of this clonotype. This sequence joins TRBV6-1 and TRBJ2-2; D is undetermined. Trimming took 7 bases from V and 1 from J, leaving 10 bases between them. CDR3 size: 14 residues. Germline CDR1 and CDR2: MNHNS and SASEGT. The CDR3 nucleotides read TGTGCCAGCACCAATAGCAGGAACACCGGGGAGCTGTTTTTT. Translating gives CASTNSRNTGELFF.

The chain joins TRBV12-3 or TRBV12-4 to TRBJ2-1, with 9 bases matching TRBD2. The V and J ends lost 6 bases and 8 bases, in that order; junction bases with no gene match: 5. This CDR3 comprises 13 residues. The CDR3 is CASRLAGSHEQFF. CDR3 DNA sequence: TGTGCCAGCAGGCTAGCGGGGTCCCATGAGCAGTTCTTC.

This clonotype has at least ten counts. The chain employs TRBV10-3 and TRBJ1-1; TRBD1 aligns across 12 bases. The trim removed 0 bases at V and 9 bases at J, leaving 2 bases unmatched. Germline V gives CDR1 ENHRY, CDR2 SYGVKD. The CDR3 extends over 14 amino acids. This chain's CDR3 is CAISESGTGGQAFF. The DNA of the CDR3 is TGTGCCATCAGTGAGTCCGGGACAGGGGGCCAAGCTTTCTTT.

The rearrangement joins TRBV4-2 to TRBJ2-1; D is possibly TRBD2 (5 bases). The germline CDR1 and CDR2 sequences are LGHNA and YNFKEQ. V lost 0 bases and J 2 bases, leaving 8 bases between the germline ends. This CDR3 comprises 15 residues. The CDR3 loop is CASSQDREAYNEQFF. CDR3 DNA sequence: TGTGCCAGCAGCCAAGATCGGGAAGCCTACAATGAGCAGTTCTTC.

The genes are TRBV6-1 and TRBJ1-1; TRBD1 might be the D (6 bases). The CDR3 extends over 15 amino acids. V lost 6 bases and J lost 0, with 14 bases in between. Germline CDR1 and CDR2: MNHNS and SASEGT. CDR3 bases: TGTGCCAGCAGCCCAATGGGGGCACTGAACACTGAAGCTTTCTTT. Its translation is CASSPMGALNTEAFF.

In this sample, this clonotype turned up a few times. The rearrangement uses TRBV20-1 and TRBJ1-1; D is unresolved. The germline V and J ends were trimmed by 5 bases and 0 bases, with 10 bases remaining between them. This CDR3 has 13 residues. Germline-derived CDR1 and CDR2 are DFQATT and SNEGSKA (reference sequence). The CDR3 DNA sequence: TGCAGTGCTGTTGATACTATGAACACTGAAGCTTTCTTT. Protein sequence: CSAVDTMNTEAFF.

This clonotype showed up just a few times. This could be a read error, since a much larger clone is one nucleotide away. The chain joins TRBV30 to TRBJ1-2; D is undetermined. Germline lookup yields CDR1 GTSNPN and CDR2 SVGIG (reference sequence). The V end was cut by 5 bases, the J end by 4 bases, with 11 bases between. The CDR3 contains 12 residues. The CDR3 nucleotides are TGTGCCTGGGGGTGGGAGAGCTATGGCTACACCTTC. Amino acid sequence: CAWGWESYGYTF.

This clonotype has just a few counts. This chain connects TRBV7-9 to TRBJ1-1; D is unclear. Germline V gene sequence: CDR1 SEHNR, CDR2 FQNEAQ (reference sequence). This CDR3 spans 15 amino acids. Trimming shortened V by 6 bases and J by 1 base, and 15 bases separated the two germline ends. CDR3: CASRHADGENTEAFF. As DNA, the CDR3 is TGTGCCAGCAGGCACGCCGATGGGGAGAACACTGAAGCTTTCTTT.

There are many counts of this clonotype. DNA of the CDR3: TGTGCCAGCAGCAAAAATCCGGGCACTGAAGCTTTCTTT. It codes for CASSKNPGTEAFF. The chain uses TRBV11-2 and TRBJ1-1; D ambiguous. V was clipped by 5 bases and J by 4 bases, with 11 bases between them. Germline loops: CDR1 SGHAT, CDR2 FQNNGV. CDR3 length equals 13 residues.

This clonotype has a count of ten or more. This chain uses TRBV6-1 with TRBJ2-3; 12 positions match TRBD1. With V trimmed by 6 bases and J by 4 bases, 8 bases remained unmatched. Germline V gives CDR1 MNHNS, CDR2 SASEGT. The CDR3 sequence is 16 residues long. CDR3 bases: TGTGCCAGCAGGGATAGGGGGACAGGGGGCGCAGATACGCAGTATTTT. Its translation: CASRDRGTGGADTQYF.

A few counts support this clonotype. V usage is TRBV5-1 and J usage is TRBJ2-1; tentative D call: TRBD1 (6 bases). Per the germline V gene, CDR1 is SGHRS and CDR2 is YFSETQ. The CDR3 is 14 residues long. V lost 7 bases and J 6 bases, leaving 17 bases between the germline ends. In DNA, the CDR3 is TGCGCCAGCCACACCGGGACACGGGTCAATGAGCAGTTCTTC. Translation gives CASHTGTRVNEQFF.

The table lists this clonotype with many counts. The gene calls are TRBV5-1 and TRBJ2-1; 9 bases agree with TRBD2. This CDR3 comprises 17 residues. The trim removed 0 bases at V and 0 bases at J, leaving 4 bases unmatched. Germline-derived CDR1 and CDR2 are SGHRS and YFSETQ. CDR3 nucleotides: TGCGCCAGCAGCTTGGCCCCTAGCGGGGTCTCCTACAATGAGCAGTTCTTC. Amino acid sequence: CASSLAPSGVSYNEQFF.

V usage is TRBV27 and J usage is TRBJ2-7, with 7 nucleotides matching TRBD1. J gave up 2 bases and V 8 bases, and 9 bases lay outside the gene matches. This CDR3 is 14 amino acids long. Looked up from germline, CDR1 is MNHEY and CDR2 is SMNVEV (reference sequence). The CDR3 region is CASDLGQRPYEQYF. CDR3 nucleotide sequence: TGTGCCAGCGACCTGGGACAGCGACCCTACGAGCAGTACTTC.

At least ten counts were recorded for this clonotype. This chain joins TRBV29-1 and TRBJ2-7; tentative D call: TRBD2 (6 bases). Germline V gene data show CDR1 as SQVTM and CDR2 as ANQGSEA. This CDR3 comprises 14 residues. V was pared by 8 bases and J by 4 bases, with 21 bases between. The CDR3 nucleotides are TGCAGCACCTTGGGACTTCCCCCTACTTACGAGCAGTACTTC. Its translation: CSTLGLPPTYEQYF.

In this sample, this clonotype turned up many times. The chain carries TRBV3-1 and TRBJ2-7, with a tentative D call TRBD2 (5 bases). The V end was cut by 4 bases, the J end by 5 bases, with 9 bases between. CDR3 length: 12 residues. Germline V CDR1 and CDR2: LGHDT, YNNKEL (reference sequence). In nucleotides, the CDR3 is TGTGCCAGCAGCCGACACGGGGACGAGCAGTACTTC. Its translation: CASSRHGDEQYF.

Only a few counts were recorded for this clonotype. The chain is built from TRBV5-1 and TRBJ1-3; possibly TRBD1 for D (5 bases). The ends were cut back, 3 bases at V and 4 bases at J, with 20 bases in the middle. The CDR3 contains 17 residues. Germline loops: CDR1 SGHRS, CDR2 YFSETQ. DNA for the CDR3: TGCGCCAGCAGCTGGGGCCTACGCCCGGACCCAGGAAACACCATATATTTT. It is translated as CASSWGLRPDPGNTIYF.